These T cell receptor beta chains were read from a single sample in a study of blood T cell repertoires in COVID-19. Assay: immunoSEQ multiplex PCR; the TCRdb copy retains only in-frame clones and omits some. This sample has a few hundred thousand clones, with approximately 83% found just once. Material for sequencing was PBMCs or T cells enriched from blood (not recorded which). The receptors come from a man in his thirties or forties who had recovered from COVID-19. The conserved cysteine and the conserved F or W are not part of the CDR3 here. Fields, in order: V gene, D gene, CDR3 protein. A D gene is named only where the DNA matches it firmly.

TRBV11-2 | . | ASSLKSSRGELF
TRBV27 | . | ASSFGRGHQPQH
TRBV5-1 | . | ASSLASSNVDEQF
TRBV3-1/TRBV3-2 | . | ASSQGEGRLYGYT
TRBV7-2 | . | ASSLVLVGPPY
TRBV7-2 | TRBD2 | ASSRSPRGTYQQY
TRBV28 | . | ASTSGHLTYGYT
TRBV11-1 | . | ASSLLGVHTDTQY
TRBV9 | . | ASSVDSRPNTEAF
TRBV4-1 | . | ASSPQGGKETQY
TRBV5-4 | TRBD2 | ASSFKGLAGAADTQY
TRBV2 | . | ASREAGPSSPLH
TRBV6-5 | TRBD1 | ATRTGAKNIQY
TRBV3-1/TRBV3-2 | . | ASSQDCFFLDSNLIKH
TRBV7-8 | . | ASSGRRATEAF
TRBV9 | TRBD1 | ASSVTPGTGYGEAF
TRBV7-8 | . | ASSRINTEAF
TRBV2 | . | ASSQQGDGYT
TRBV6-4 | TRBD1 | ASSTGQGGPDTQY
TRBV19 | TRBD1 | ASSLGQGYGYT
TRBV30 | TRBD1 | AWSPWDSDWGGNQPQH
TRBV7-9 | . | ASSLQGSNTEAF
TRBV18 | TRBD1 | ASSPLGQGDGYT
TRBV10-3 | TRBD1 | AARPQPTGGTGYT
TRBV7-2 | . | ASSYEAANTGELF
TRBV19 | TRBD1 | ASSLGGAGEKLF
TRBV12-3/TRBV12-4 | . | ASSLQGRGEAF